This paragraph covers one T cell receptor (beta chain) sequence. Its specificity is unknown. The sample donors, healthy Finnish infants, were having corrective surgery for congenital heart defects. An approximately 0.45-1 mL peripheral blood aliquot was taken intraoperatively from four of eight donors. No fixed cell number was used; all available blood leukocytes supplied DNA. Assay: immunoSEQ multiplex PCR; the TCRdb copy retains only in-frame clones and omits some. Among some 44,000 clones listed, 95% were seen once. This record belongs to a study of human thymus T cells. Study-level findings and limits: Apparent bias marked the V and J gene usage of thymic and blood repertoires.

CDR1 and CDR2 (germline): LGHNA, YSLEER. Trimming stripped 1 base from V and 6 bases from J, with 14 bases between. This CDR3 comprises 15 residues. The sequencing sample was made of blood. The chain links TRBV4-3 to TRBJ2-3, with D maybe TRBD2 (5 bases). The source is a girl in the first two years of life with a congenital heart defect but otherwise immunologically healthy. As DNA, the CDR3 is TGCGCCAGCAGCCAAGTCGGGAACGTCATGGATACGCAGTATTTT. It translates to CASSQVGNVMDTQYF.